The next 14 T cell receptor beta chains were all read from a single sample in a study of blood T cell repertoires in COVID-19. Sequenced by immunoSEQ multiplex PCR; TCRdb stores in-frame clones only, minus some. Among around 30,000 clones, approximately 90% were seen once, and the ten largest hold more than 9%. The sequenced sample was peripheral blood. The receptors derive from a human donor in a cohort sampled during active COVID-19.

This clone was detected only once. J is TRBJ2-7 and V is TRBV19, with 9 bases lining up with TRBD1. The ends lost 5 bases at V and 4 bases at J; junction bases unmatched: 6. Germline CDR1 LNHDA, CDR2 SQIVND (reference sequence). The CDR3 contains 14 residues. The CDR3, as DNA: TGTGCCAGTAGTGCTCCGGGACAGGGTTACGAGCAGTACTTC. Its translation: CASSAPGQGYEQYF. Supplemented by reference TRBV19 and TRBJ2-7, the full variable domain reads DGGITQSPKYLFRKEGQNVTLSCEQNLNHDAMYWYRQDPGQGLRLIYYSQIVNDFQKGDIAEGYSVSREKKESFPLTVTSAQKNPTAFYLCASSAPGQGYEQYFGPGTRLTVT.

The chain is built from TRBV13 and TRBJ2-7; D gene ambiguous. In germline, CDR1 is PRHDT, CDR2 FYEKMQ (reference sequence). The CDR3 sequence is 14 residues long. The V gene lost 0 bases and the J gene lost 2 bases, with 8 bases spanning the gap. This CDR3 is CASSLGSRPYEQYF. CDR3 bases: TGTGCCAGCAGCTTAGGCAGCAGGCCCTACGAGCAGTACTTC.

For the CDR3, the DNA is TGTGCCAGCAGAACCCAGGGGGCGCGATATCTCGAGCAGTACTTC. This encodes CASRTQGARYLEQYF. The V call is TRBV5-6, the J call TRBJ2-7; the match to TRBD1 covers 8 bases. The CDR3 contains 15 residues. CDR1 is SGHDT, CDR2 YYEEEE, per germline. The ends lost 5 bases at V and 6 bases at J; junction bases unmatched: 13.

The J gene is TRBJ2-4, the V gene TRBV28; D call uncertain. This CDR3 spans 15 amino acids. Germline CDR1 reads MDHEN; CDR2 reads SYDVKM. V lost 7 bases, J lost 0 bases, and 13 bases lay in between. CDR3 amino acids: CASNSQVLAKNIQYF. In nucleotides, the CDR3 is TGTGCCAGCAACTCTCAGGTGCTAGCCAAAAACATTCAGTACTTC.

The rearrangement uses TRBV5-1 and TRBJ1-1; possibly TRBD1 for D (6 bases). This CDR3 spans 14 amino acids. Per the germline V gene, CDR1 is SGHRS and CDR2 is YFSETQ. Trimming took 4 bases from V and 0 from J, leaving 10 bases between them. CDR3 coding DNA: TGCGCCAGCAGCCGGGACACCCTGAACACTGAAGCTTTCTTT. This gives the protein CASSRDTLNTEAFF.

V and J are TRBV7-6 and TRBJ2-3, with a possible D match to TRBD2 (7 bases). V lost 1 base to trimming and J lost 5 bases, with 13 bases between them. Germline CDR1 and CDR2: SGHVS and FNYEAQ. CDR3 length equals 15 residues. Here the CDR3 reads CASSLEGGVKDTQYF. The CDR3 nucleotides are TGTGCCAGCAGCTTAGAGGGGGGGGTCAAAGATACGCAGTATTTT.

The rearrangement links TRBV28 to TRBJ1-1; 7 nucleotides agree with TRBD1. The CDR3 is made up of 13 amino acids. Germline lookup yields CDR1 MDHEN and CDR2 SYDVKM. The ends lost 5 bases at V and 4 bases at J; junction bases unmatched: 4. The CDR3: CASSRSGGTEAFF. The CDR3 region has the DNA TGTGCCAGCAGTCGCTCAGGGGGCACTGAAGCTTTCTTT.

The chain couples TRBV27 to TRBJ2-1, with 8 bases that match TRBD1. The length of the CDR3 is 15 residues. The germline gives CDR1 MNHEY, CDR2 SMNVEV (reference sequence). The V gene end was trimmed by 5 bases and the J gene end by 3 bases; junction bases not matched to a gene: 6. The CDR3 DNA follows: TGTGCCAGCAGTCCCGGGACAGGACTCTACAATGAGCAGTTCTTC. As protein: CASSPGTGLYNEQFF.

On this clone itself: The same CDR3 also results from other DNA sequences found in this sample. The chain is built from TRBV11-3 and TRBJ2-2, with TRBD1 matching over 7 bases. This CDR3 is 18 amino acids long. Germline CDR1 SGHNT, CDR2 YENEEA. After removal of 5 bases from V and 8 bases from J, the junction contained 20 bases not matched to a gene. CDR3 loop: CASSDRDPSSLKTGELFF. The CDR3 nucleotides are TGTGCCAGCAGCGACAGGGATCCAAGCTCGCTCAAAACTGGGGAGCTGTTTTTT.

The rearrangement uses TRBV6-2 or TRBV6-3 and TRBJ1-1; 10 nucleotides align to TRBD1. The germline gives CDR1 MNHEY, CDR2 SVGEGT. V lost 2 bases to trimming and J lost 1 base; unmatched junction nucleotides: 10. The CDR3 consists of 18 residues. The CDR3 DNA reads as TGTGCCAGCAGTTACAAGTGGGACAGGGGCCTTTCGAACACTGAAGCTTTCTTT. Translated, it gives CASSYKWDRGLSNTEAFF.

The chain recombines TRBV6-2 or TRBV6-3 with TRBJ2-1, with 8 bases matching TRBD2. The ends lost 2 bases at V and 0 bases at J; junction bases unmatched: 6. The CDR3 runs 17 residues. Germline V gene data show CDR1 as MNHEY and CDR2 as SVGEGT. CDR3 sequence (DNA): TGTGCCAGCAGTTACGTTCCCGGGGGGGGCTCCTACAATGAGCAGTTCTTC. This gives the protein CASSYVPGGGSYNEQFF.

The chain has TRBV18 and TRBJ1-5; 7 nucleotides align to TRBD1. After removal of 1 base from V and 4 bases from J, the junction contained 1 base not matched to a gene. In germline, CDR1 is KGHSH, CDR2 LQKENI. The CDR3 length is 14 residues. The CDR3 DNA follows: TGTGCCAGCTCACCACAACAGGGGAATCAGCCCCAGCATTTT. This sequence encodes CASSPQQGNQPQHF.

This sequence joins TRBV19 and TRBJ2-7, with 12 nucleotides matching TRBD2. This CDR3 is built from 17 residues. V shed 5 bases, J shed 3 bases, and the junction held 11 bases outside the gene matches. In germline, CDR1 is LNHDA, CDR2 SQIVND (reference sequence). The CDR3 protein is CASSSLAGGPGHYEQYF. In nucleotides, the CDR3 is TGTGCCAGTAGTTCACTAGCGGGGGGCCCTGGGCACTACGAGCAGTACTTC.

V is TRBV7-9 and J is TRBJ2-1; tentative D call: TRBD2 (6 bases). From germline, CDR1 is SEHNR and CDR2 FQNEAQ (reference sequence). V lost 5 bases and J lost 14, with 19 bases in between. This CDR3 has 13 residues. The CDR3 DNA follows: TGTGCCAGCAGCCTAGTTGGAGGGTTCTATAAGTTCTTC. Amino acid sequence: CASSLVGGFYKFF.